This T cell receptor (beta chain) is from a study of blood T cells in healthy people across ages. Points from the study as a whole: Long-lived donors had more naive CD4+ cells and higher diversity than aged donors.

In regard to this clonotype: Antigen specificity is unknown.

With 1 base removed from V and 0 bases from J, the gap between germline ends came to 9 bases. CDR3 size: 15 residues. The germline V gene encodes CDR1 SGHRS and CDR2 YFSETQ. The second PCR ran roughly 7 to 12 cycles with a sample-barcoded 5' primer and J-beta primers. Via MiXCR, TCRdb re-called the 5' RACE reads, giving one row per CDR3 protein. The sample holds about 640,000 distinct CDR3 sequences; approximately 40% are singletons and the top ten take around 30%. V and J are TRBV5-1 and TRBJ2-3; D gene uncertain. The sequenced sample was blood. The TCR originated in a man at least 80 years old in good health. CDR3 DNA: TGCGCCAGCAGCTTGTCCCCGTCTAGCACAGATACGCAGTATTTT. Residues: CASSLSPSSTDTQYF.